This entry describes one T cell receptor (beta chain). The antigen it binds to is not known. Base qualities are missing; no much larger clone stands one base away. The donors were healthy, HIV-negative adults with no recently reported acute infections or vaccinations. Every donor was a Caucasian adult living in Nashville, Tennessee, USA. Magnetic negative selection was used to enrich CD4+ T cells, after which naive cells were positively selected on CD45RA and the negative fraction became the memory subset. Blood was obtained by leukapheresis, after which PBMCs were separated by Ficoll-Histopaque density gradient centrifugation and cryopreserved in liquid nitrogen vapor phase. Purity and quantity of every magnetically sorted T cell population were checked by analytical flow cytometry. From each sorted fraction, genomic DNA was isolated and quantified by UV absorbance on a Nanodrop 2000c. The sample is drawn from a study of shared clonotypes between healthy human individuals (TCRdb year 2020). As for the study more broadly: The cohort comprised a couple of women and a few men aged 18 to 49 years. For each donor, CD4 naive and CD4 memory were each given three plates, CD8 naive was given two plates, and CD8 memory was given one plate. To estimate repertoire size and how much clonotype sharing occurs between individuals, the study deeply sequenced the blood TCR repertoires of five healthy adults. To increase sequencing depth and limit assay-specific biases, different laboratories used diverse techniques to prepare libraries and sequence TCR repertoires. Per donor, leukapheresis produced somewhere between about 0.8 and 9 billion PBMCs. General conclusions and limits of the study: Naive subsets generally had larger estimated clonotype richness than memory subsets did. Sampling was restricted to blood, and TCR repertoires in tissue are likely to differ from TCR repertoires in blood. Higher generation probabilities were observed for clonotypes shared by all four sorted-subset donors than for non-shared clonotypes. Pairwise subsampling indicated that sequencing depth was expected to affect the degree of clonotype sharing among donors. Rarefaction of sorted-subset datasets indicated incomplete sequencing despite the large sequencing depth. The small number of donors limited the genetic and exposure-history diversity represented. Sharing across a few donors was observed for 5% to 6.5% of naive CD4, over 3% of naive CD8, 2% to 2.5% of memory CD4, and around 0.4% of memory CD8 clonotypes.

Using the deep immunoSEQ assay, multiplex PCR amplified TCR CDR3 regions from genomic DNA. Extracted genomic DNA from each cell subset was distributed evenly across all wells of several immunoSEQ 96-well plates, and each plate was treated as a replicate. For sorted subsets, each replicate PCR was loaded with roughly 0.2 ug genomic DNA, equivalent to about 33,000 T cell genomes. Purified libraries were quantified with a Qubit 3.0 fluorometer, sized on a Bioanalyzer 2100, and re-quantified with the KAPA Library Quantification kit. Every immunoSEQ 96-well plate was sequenced on a dedicated single-read 150-cycle Illumina NextSeq 550 flow cell. Per the original workflow: Because the immunoSEQ output included only junctional sequences and no quality scores, the filtering could not be the same as the filtering used for full-length reads. Sequences were annotated with PyIR, a Python wrapper for IgBLAST v1.9, using IMGT germline references to assign V/J genes and CDR3. Any read was removed if the V/J assignment was weak (E-value above 1e-6), the CDR3 was missing, or the read contained stop codons, out-of-frame junctions, or ambiguous translated residues. V3J clonotypes were defined as sequences sharing an identical inferred V gene, J gene, and CDR3 amino acid sequence. The percentage overlap between two repertoires was calculated by dividing the number of shared unique clonotypes by the size of the smaller repertoire. RTK rarefaction, the Chao1 estimator, and Recon v2.1 estimates of unobserved clonotypes were used to assess repertoire richness. For all TCRbeta clonotypes obtained by the gDNA method from a few donors, generation probabilities were computed with OLGA. TCRdb carries this immuneACCESS record with in-frame sequences only. Its versions omit some clonotypes, under half of them owing to an unresolved V gene in the studies checked, with the rest unexplained. The V and J calls and the clone size are those of that table, but D and trimming were determined from the DNA. Across this sample there are 1.6 million or so clones, with approximately 98.5% seen only once. 0.3% to 0.45% of the sample is in the top ten clones.

The material sequenced was naive CD4+ T cells sorted from blood. According to the study, the label for this sample's cell subset or site signals: CD45RA+ positively selected. The TCR was taken from a man aged 25-45 years in good health.

The CDR3 in this case is CASSGRDYSYEQYF. The nucleotides read TGTGCCAGCAGTGGCCGGGACTACTCCTACGAGCAGTACTTC. Recombination joined TRBV2 with TRBJ2-7; 7 of the junction bases match TRBD2. The CDR3 spans 14 residues, from the cysteine through the phenylalanine. The read is trimmed to its CDR3 DNA, 42 bases read in frame from base 1. Unmatched junction bases come to 3, with V trimmed by 4 bases and J by 0 bases. Per the germline V gene, SNHLY is the CDR1 and FYNNEI is the CDR2.